The entry below gives a single TCR beta chain sequence along with its context. Its cognate antigen is unknown. These data originate in a study of T cell repertoires in cytomegalovirus infection. V trimming: 1 base; J trimming: 5 bases; junction bases outside the gene matches: 12. Germline CDR1 SGHNT, CDR2 YENEEA. The CDR3 has 18 residues. TCRdb itself ran the reads through MiXCR, one entry per CDR3 protein. The sample records some 350,000 distinct CDR3 sequences, 29% being singletons. The chain links TRBV11-3 to TRBJ2-2, with 8 bases matching TRBD2. This specimen was cultured PBMCs, taken from culture after CMV antigen stimulation. This TCR derives from a human donor in good health (CMV status not recorded). Some clones in this sample may be carry-over from other donors' samples. The CDR3 loop reads CASSLVDWAGGGTGELFF. The DNA for the CDR3 is TGTGCCAGCAGCTTAGTAGATTGGGCGGGAGGAGGAACCGGGGAGCTGTTTTTT.